This TCR beta chain appears in the sequencing data of a study of shared clonotypes between healthy human individuals. Study results and caveats: Deeper or shallower sequencing was expected to change how clonotypes are shared among donors. Larger richness was generally estimated for naive than memory subsets.

Concerning this clone itself: Its antigen remains unidentified.

The study drew its donors from healthy HIV-negative adults without recent acute infections or vaccinations. DNA at about 210 ng, some 31,000 T cell genomes, went into sorted-subset replicate PCRs. Some clones are missing from TCRdb's copy, which holds only in-frame ones; the method was immunoSEQ multiplex PCR. The sample shows a few million clones, around 95% of them seen only once. This sequence was found in a man aged 18 to 30 in good health. Sample: naive CD4+ T cells sorted from blood. The subset was: CD45RA+ positively selected.

The CDR3 is CASILGPGRENTEAFF. DNA of the CDR3: TGTGCCAGCATCTTGGGGCCAGGGAGGGAGAACACTGAAGCTTTCTTT. The V call is TRBV28, the J call TRBJ1-1, with D possibly being TRBD1 (5 bases). Trimming took 7 bases from V and 1 from J, leaving 19 bases between them. Germline V gene sequence: CDR1 MDHEN, CDR2 SYDVKM. The CDR3 sequence is 16 residues long.